This TCR beta chain was profiled in a study of shared clonotypes between healthy human individuals. Sequencing used immunoSEQ multiplex PCR; TCRdb keeps in-frame clones, though not all of them. The repertoire holds around 2.5 million clones, with roughly 93% as singletons. Naive CD4+ cells were CD45RA-selected; the remaining cells were memory. This clone appeared a single time. Per the germline V gene, CDR1 is LGHNA and CDR2 is YNFKEQ. The CDR3 consists of 16 residues. Trimming took 4 bases from V and 4 from J; bases not matched to a gene: 10. The specimen was naive CD4+ T cells from PBMCs. Subset: CD45RA+ positively selected. The chain recombines TRBV4-2 with TRBJ1-2; 9 bases are a match to TRBD1. The clonotype was recovered from a man aged 18 to 29 in good health. Some clones in this sample may be carry-over from other donors' samples. CDR3 residues: CASSPPITTGGYGYTF. CDR3 DNA sequence: TGTGCCAGCAGCCCCCCAATTACGACAGGGGGCTATGGCTACACCTTC.